The 5 T cell receptor beta chains listed next were all sequenced from one sample in a study of CD8 T cells in ankylosing spondylitis. TCRdb fed the 5' RACE reads into MiXCR, producing one record per CDR3 protein. The sample has about 44,000 distinct CDR3 sequences, approximately 10% seen once. Sequenced sample: blood, either unsorted or a sorted T cell fraction (not recorded which). These receptors were collected from a male donor with ankylosing spondylitis or in good health (not recorded which).

V and J are TRBV7-2 and TRBJ2-3; TRBD1 matches at 9 bases. Trimming cost V 6 bases and J 1 base; bases outside gene matches: 5. CDR3 length: 15 residues. Germline CDR1 SGHTA, CDR2 FQGNSA. The CDR3 region has the DNA TGTGCCAGCAGGCCTACAGGGGGCGGCACAGATACGCAGTATTTT. Its translation is CASRPTGGGTDTQYF.

This clonotype was recorded at least ten times. This chain links TRBV6-5 with TRBJ1-3; D is uncertain. Germline CDR1 is MNHEY and CDR2 is SVGAGI. CDR3 length: 17 residues. Trimming pared 0 bases from V and 0 bases from J, leaving 12 bases between. The CDR3 loop is CASSYSMDVRSGNTIYF. The CDR3 nucleotides read TGTGCCAGCAGTTACTCGATGGACGTACGCTCTGGAAACACCATATATTTT.

The table lists this clonotype with many counts. The chain recombines TRBV29-1 with TRBJ2-1; D perhaps matches TRBD2 (5 bases). The V end lost 7 bases, the J end lost 4 bases, and 14 bases lay between the germline ends. Germline lookup yields CDR1 SQVTM and CDR2 ANQGSEA. The CDR3 consists of 13 residues. The CDR3 coding sequence is TGCAGCGGTGGGCTAGCAGGTTACAATGAGCAGTTCTTC. Protein sequence: CSGGLAGYNEQFF.

About this clonotype: Possible read error: a much larger clone is one base away. The chain has TRBV7-8 and TRBJ2-3; D may be TRBD1 or TRBD2 (6 bases each). CDR1 is SGHVS, CDR2 FQNEAQ, per germline. The CDR3 runs to 16 residues. Here the CDR3 DNA reads TGTGTCAGCAGCAAGGACCGGGGGCTGAGCACAGATACGCAGTATTTT. Amino acid sequence: CVSSKDRGLSTDTQYF. The full variable domain, with the rest looked up from reference TRBV7-8 and TRBJ2-3, is GAGVSQSPRYKVAKRGQDVALRCDPISGHVSLFWYQQALGQGPEFLTYFQNEAQLDKSGLPSDRFFAERPEGSVSTLKIQRTQQEDSAVYLCVSSKDRGLSTDTQYFGPGTRLTVL.

Comments on this clonotype: A much larger clone is a single base away; this may be a read error. The chain carries TRBV5-1 and TRBJ2-6; D possibly uses TRBD1 or TRBD2 (5 bases each). V shed 4 bases and J shed 2 bases, with 16 bases lying between them. Per the germline V gene, CDR1 is SGHRS and CDR2 is YFSETQ. This CDR3 comprises 17 residues. This CDR3 is CASSRGRGPPGANVLTF. The CDR3 coding sequence is TGCGCCAGCAGCAGGGGACGAGGCCCACCTGGGGCCAACGTCCTGACTTTC.